This T cell receptor beta chain was sequenced during a study of radiotherapy plus CTLA-4 blockade in lung cancer. The repertoire was sequenced with immunoSEQ multiplex PCR; TCRdb's copy has only in-frame clones and lacks some. Of about 80,000 clones listed, around 79% were seen once; the top ten hold under 25%. Trimming took off 5 bases at V and 4 bases at J, with 9 bases between the two ends. This CDR3 has 12 residues. CDR1 and CDR2 from the germline V gene are LNHDA and SQIVND (reference sequence). This receptor was identified in a human donor with non-small cell lung cancer whose response to radiotherapy plus ipilimumab could not be evaluated. Some clones in this sample may be carry-over from other donors' samples. Sample: peripheral blood, taken from a patient treated with radiotherapy plus ipilimumab. The chain recombines TRBV19 with TRBJ2-7, with D possibly being TRBD1 (5 bases). CDR3 DNA: TGTGCCAGTAGTCCGCAGGGTTACGAGCAGTACTTC. Translating it yields CASSPQGYEQYF.